A selection of T cell receptor beta chains follows, all from one sample in a study of OX40 agonist ivuxolimab in advanced cancers. Generated by immunoSEQ multiplex PCR, the TCRdb table keeps only in-frame clones and is missing some. The sample yields tens of thousands of clones, 80% to 90% seen once. Specimen: CD4+ or CD8+ T cells sorted from blood, collected in a trial of the OX40 agonist ivuxolimab. These receptors all stem from an adult with an advanced solid tumor such as melanoma, head and neck, liver or kidney cancer. The conserved cysteine and the conserved F or W are not part of the CDR3 here.

v_call cdr3_aa
TRBV7-9 ASSEGQGAEAF
TRBV19 ASSAGQGPYNEQF
TRBV4-3 ASSQQGDGANVLT
TRBV20-1 SARYSSGYT
TRBV5-1 ASSLAGGIETQY
TRBV27 ASSLSEGLAGVKGNTQY
TRBV16 ASSHRAGTSLFHEQY
TRBV20-1 SASFSREQY
TRBV21-1 ASSIRDRGVREASCYEQY
TRBV5-5 ASSLSPYEQY